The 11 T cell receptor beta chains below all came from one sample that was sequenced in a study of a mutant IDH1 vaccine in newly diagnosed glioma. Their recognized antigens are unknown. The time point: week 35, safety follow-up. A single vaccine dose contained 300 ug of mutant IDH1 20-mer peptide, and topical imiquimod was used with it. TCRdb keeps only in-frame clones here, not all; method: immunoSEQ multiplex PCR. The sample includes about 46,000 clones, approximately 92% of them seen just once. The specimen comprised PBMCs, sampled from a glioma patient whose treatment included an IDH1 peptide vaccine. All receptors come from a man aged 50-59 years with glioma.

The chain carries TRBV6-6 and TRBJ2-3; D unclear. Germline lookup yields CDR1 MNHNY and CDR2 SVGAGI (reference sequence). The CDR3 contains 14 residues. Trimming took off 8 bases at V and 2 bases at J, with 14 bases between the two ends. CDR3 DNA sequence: TGTGCCAGCCATAACAGCCAGGTCACAGATACGCAGTATTTT. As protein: CASHNSQVTDTQYF.

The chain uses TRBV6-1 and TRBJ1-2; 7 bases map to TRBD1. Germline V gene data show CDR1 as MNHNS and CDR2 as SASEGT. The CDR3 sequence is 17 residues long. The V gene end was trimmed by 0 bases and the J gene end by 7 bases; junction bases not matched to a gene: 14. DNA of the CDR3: TGTGCCAGCAGTGAAGCGCTGGCAGGGGGAGTTGGGGTTGGCTACACCTTC. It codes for CASSEALAGGVGVGYTF.

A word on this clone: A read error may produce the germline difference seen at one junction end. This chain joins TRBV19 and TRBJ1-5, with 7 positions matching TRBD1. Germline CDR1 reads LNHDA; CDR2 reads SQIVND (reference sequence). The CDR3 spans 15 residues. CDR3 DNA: TGTGTCAGTAGTATTGGGGGGTCAGGGGGTCAGCCCCAGCATTTT. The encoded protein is CVSSIGGSGGQPQHF.

CDR3 coding DNA: TGCGCCAGCAGCGAAAGGGGGGAGCTGTTTTTT. Protein: CASSERGELFF. The J gene is TRBJ2-2, the V gene TRBV4-1; unclear D gene. Looked up from germline, CDR1 is MGHRA and CDR2 is YSYEKL. Trimming took off 5 bases at V and 8 bases at J, with 6 bases between the two ends. This CDR3 has 11 residues.

The CDR3 loop is CASSLGNYEYEQYF. CDR3 nucleotides: TGCGCCAGCAGCTTAGGAAACTACGAGTACGAGCAGTACTTC. The chain links TRBV5-1 to TRBJ2-7; no clear D gene. The V end lost 2 bases, the J end lost 4 bases, and 13 bases lay between the germline ends. CDR3 length: 14 amino acids. Germline V gene lookup returns CDR1 SGHRS and CDR2 YFSETQ.

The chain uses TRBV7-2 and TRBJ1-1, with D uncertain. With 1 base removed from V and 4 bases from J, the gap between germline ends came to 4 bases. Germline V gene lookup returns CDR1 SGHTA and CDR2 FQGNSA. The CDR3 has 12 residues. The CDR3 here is CASSLDSTEAFF. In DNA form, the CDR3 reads TGTGCCAGCAGCTTAGACAGCACTGAAGCTTTCTTT.

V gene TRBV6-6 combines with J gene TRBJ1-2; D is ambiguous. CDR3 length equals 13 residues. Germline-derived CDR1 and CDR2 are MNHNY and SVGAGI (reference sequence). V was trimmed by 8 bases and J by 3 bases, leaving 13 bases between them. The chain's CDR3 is CASGSNSDYGYTF. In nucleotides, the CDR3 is TGTGCCAGCGGCAGCAACAGTGACTATGGCTACACCTTC.

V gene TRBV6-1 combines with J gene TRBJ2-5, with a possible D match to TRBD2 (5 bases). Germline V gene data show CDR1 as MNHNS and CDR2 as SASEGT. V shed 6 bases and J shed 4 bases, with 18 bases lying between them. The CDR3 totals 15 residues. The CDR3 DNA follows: TGTGCCAGCAGCACCCCTCGGACTGCGCGAGAGACCCAGTACTTC. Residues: CASSTPRTARETQYF.

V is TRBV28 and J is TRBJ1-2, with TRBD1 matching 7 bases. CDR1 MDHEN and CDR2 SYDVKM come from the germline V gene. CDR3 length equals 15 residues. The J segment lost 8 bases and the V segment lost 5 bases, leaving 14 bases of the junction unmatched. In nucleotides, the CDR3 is TGTGCCAGCAGTCTAACATGGGACAGCGAGAAGGGCTACACCTTC. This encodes CASSLTWDSEKGYTF.

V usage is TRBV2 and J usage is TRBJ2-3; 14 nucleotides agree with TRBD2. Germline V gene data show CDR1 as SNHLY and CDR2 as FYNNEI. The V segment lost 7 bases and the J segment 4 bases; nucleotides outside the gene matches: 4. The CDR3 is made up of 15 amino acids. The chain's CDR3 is CASNMGLAGADTQYF. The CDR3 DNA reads TGTGCCAGCAATATGGGACTAGCGGGGGCAGATACGCAGTATTTT.

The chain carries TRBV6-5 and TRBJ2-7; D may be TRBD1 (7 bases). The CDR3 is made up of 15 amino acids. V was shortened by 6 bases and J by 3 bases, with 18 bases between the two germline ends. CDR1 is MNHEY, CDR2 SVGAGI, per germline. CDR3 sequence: CASSRGTQGGYEQYF. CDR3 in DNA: TGTGCCAGCAGCCGCGGTACGCAGGGGGGCTACGAGCAGTACTTC.